Sequencing of this T cell receptor (beta chain) was carried out in a study of T cell responses to AZD1222 COVID-19 vaccine. As regards this clone: Its target is unknown.

Study-wide results and limits: Two AZD1222 doses significantly raised spike-specific TCR breadth and depth over controls.

The data were produced by immunoSEQ multiplex PCR, yet TCRdb's version contains in-frame clones alone and is incomplete. This sample has about 140,000 clones, with 90% found just once. This CDR3 spans 11 amino acids. Germline V CDR1 and CDR2: MNHEY, SVGAGI. V was clipped by 8 bases and J by 4 bases; unmatched bases: 2. The material sequenced was peripheral blood, taken on day 0 of AZD1222 vaccination. This receptor was obtained from an adult in good health. The chain links TRBV6-5 to TRBJ2-7; 7 nucleotides match TRBD1. The CDR3 DNA reads as TGTGCCAGCCGACAGGGATACGAGCAGTACTTC. It translates to CASRQGYEQYF.